The clone carrying this T cell receptor (beta chain) came up once. The data stem from a study of OX40 agonist ivuxolimab in advanced cancers. Across the study: The drug used for patients, ivuxolimab, was an agonistic anti-OX40 (CD134) antibody. Patient treatment consisted of intravenous ivuxolimab administration every 2 weeks at 0.01 to 10 mg/kg.

The assay was immunoSEQ multiplex PCR, and TCRdb's table has in-frame clones only and misses some. The sample records about 100,000 clones, around 90% being singletons. The clonotype originates from an adult with an advanced solid tumor such as melanoma, head and neck, liver or kidney cancer. Sequences were derived from CD4+ or CD8+ T cells sorted from blood, sampled in a trial of the OX40 agonist ivuxolimab.

The CDR3: CASSAERGGNEQYF. CDR3 DNA: TGTGCCAGCAGTGCCGAGAGAGGGGGGAACGAGCAGTACTTC. The V gene is TRBV2, the J gene TRBJ2-7; D may correspond to TRBD1 or TRBD2 (6 bases each). The CDR3 length is 14 residues. Germline loops: CDR1 SNHLY, CDR2 FYNNEI. V was clipped by 4 bases and J by 5 bases, with 15 bases between them.